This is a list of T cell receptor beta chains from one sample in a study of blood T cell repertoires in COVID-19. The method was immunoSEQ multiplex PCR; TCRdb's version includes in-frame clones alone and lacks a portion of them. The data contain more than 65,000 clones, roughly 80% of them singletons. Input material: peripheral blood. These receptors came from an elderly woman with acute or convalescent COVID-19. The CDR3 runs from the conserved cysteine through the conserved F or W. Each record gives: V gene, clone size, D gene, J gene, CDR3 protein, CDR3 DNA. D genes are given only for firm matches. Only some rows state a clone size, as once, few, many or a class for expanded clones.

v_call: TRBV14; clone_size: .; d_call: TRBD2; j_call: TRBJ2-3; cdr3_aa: CASSQDLTSGGADTQYF; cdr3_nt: TGTGCCAGCAGCCAAGATCTGACTAGCGGGGGGGCCGATACGCAGTATTTT
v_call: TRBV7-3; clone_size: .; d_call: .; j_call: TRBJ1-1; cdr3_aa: CASSLAPTGSAFF; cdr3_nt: TGTGCCAGCAGCTTAGCCCCGACAGGATCGGCTTTCTTT
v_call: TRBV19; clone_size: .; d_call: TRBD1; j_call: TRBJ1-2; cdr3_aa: CASSIVLGTGSSGYTF; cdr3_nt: TGTGCCAGTAGTATAGTGTTAGGGACAGGGTCGTCGGGCTACACCTTC
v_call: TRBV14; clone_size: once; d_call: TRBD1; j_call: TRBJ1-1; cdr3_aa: CASSLLNRGGAFF; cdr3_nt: TGTGCCAGCAGCCTTTTAAACAGGGGCGGAGCTTTCTTT
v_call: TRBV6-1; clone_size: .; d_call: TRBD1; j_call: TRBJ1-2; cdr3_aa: CASSETSDGTAYGYTF; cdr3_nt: TGTGCCAGCAGTGAAACCAGCGACGGGACAGCATATGGCTACACCTTC
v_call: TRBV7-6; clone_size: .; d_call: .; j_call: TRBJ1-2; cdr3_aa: CASSPRRAGPNYGYTF; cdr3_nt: TGTGCCAGCAGCCCCCGCCGAGCGGGACCTAACTATGGCTACACCTTC
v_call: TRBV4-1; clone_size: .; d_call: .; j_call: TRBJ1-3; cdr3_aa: CASSQDRTGDLGNTIYF; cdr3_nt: TGCGCCAGCAGCCAAGATCGTACAGGAGACTTAGGAAACACCATATATTTT
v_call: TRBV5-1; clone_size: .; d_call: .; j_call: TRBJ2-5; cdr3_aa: CASSLFQGRVETQYF; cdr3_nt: TGCGCCAGCAGCTTGTTTCAGGGAAGGGTAGAGACCCAGTACTTC
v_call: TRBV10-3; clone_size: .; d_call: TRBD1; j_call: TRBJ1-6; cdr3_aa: CAISEGTATPNSPLHF; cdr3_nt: TGTGCCATCAGTGAGGGGACAGCTACTCCAAATTCACCCCTCCACTTT
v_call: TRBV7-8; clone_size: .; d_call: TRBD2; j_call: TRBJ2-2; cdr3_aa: CASSPEGSGGAWTGELFF; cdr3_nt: TGTGCCAGCAGCCCCGAGGGGAGCGGGGGGGCTTGGACCGGGGAGCTGTTTTTT
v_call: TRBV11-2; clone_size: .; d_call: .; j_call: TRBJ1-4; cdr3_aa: CASSFGEAGSGGLFF; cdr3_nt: TGTGCCAGCAGCTTTGGAGAGGCCGGTAGCGGGGGACTGTTTTTT
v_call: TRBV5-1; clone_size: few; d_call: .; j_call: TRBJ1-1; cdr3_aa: CASSLTVNTEAFF; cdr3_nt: TGCGCCAGCAGCTTGACAGTGAACACTGAAGCTTTCTTT
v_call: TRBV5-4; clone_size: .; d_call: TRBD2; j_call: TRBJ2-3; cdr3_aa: CASSSTSGVVDTQYF; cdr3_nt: TGTGCCAGCAGCTCCACTAGCGGGGTTGTAGATACGCAGTATTTT
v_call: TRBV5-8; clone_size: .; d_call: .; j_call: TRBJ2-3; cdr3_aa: CASSQGQYTDTQYF; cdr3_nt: TGTGCCAGCAGCCAGGGACAATACACAGATACGCAGTATTTT
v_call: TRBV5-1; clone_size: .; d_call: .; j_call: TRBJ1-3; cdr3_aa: CASSLASFFGNTIYF; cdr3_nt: TGCGCCAGCAGCTTGGCCAGTTTCTTTGGAAACACCATATATTTT
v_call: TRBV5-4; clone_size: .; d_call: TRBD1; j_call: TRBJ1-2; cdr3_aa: CASSPGQGRDYGYTF; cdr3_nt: TGTGCCAGCAGCCCTGGACAGGGGCGAGACTATGGCTACACCTTC
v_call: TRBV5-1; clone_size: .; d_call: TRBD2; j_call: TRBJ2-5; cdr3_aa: CASSTGLAGVEETQYF; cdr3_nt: TGCGCCAGCAGTACGGGACTAGCGGGGGTTGAAGAGACCCAGTACTTC
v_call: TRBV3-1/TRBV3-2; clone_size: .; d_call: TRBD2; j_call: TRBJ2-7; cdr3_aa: CASSLAGGGEQYF; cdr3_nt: TGTGCCAGCAGCCTAGCGGGGGGTGGTGAGCAGTACTTC
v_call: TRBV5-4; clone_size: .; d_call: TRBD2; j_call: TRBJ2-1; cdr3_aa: CASSSRGRSGDEQFF; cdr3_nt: TGTGCCAGCAGCTCGCGGGGGAGGAGCGGGGATGAGCAGTTCTTC
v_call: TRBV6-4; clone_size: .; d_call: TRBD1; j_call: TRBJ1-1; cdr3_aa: CASSPRDRGRAPFTEAFF; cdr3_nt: TGTGCCAGCAGTCCTAGGGACAGGGGAAGGGCCCCTTTTACCGAAGCTTTCTTT
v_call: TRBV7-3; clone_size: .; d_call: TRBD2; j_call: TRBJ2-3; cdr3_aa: CASSSRGGGASDTQYF; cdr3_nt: TGTGCCAGCAGCTCGCGCGGGGGAGGGGCCTCAGATACGCAGTATTTT
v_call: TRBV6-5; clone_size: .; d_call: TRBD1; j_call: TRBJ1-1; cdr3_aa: CASSNRGITEAFF; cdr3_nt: TGTGCCAGCAGCAACAGGGGTATCACTGAAGCTTTCTTT
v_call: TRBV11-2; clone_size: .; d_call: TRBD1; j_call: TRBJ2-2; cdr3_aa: CASSFWTGNTGELFF; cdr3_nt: TGTGCCAGCAGCTTTTGGACAGGGAACACCGGGGAGCTGTTTTTT
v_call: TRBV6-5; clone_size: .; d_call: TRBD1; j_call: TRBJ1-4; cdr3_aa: CASSPSQGVGEKLFF; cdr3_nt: TGTGCCAGCAGCCCCTCCCAGGGGGTTGGGGAAAAACTGTTTTTT
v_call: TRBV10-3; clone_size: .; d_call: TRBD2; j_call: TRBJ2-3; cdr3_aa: CAITLLAGWTDTQYF; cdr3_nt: TGTGCCATCACCCTGCTAGCGGGGTGGACAGATACGCAGTATTTT
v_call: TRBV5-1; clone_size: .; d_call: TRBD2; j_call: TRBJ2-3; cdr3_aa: CASSLVLAGATDTQYF; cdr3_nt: TGCGCCAGCAGCTTGGTCTTAGCGGGGGCAACAGATACGCAGTATTTT
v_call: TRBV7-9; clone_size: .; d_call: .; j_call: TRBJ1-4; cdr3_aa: CASSLRGKLFF; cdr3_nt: TGTGCCAGCAGCCTCCGGGGGAAACTGTTTTTT
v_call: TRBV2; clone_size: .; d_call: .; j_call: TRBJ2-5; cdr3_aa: CASNRGGGGTGETQYF; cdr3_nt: TGTGCCAGCAACCGGGGTGGCGGGGGCACCGGGGAGACCCAGTACTTC
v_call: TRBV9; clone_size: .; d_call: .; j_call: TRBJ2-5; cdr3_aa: CASSVVPSEQETQYF; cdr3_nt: TGTGCCAGCAGCGTAGTCCCCAGTGAACAAGAGACCCAGTACTTC
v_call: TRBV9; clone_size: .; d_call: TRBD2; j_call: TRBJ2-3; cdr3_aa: CASTRLAGGLSTDTQYF; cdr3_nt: TGTGCCAGCACCAGACTAGCGGGGGGGCTATCGACAGATACGCAGTATTTT
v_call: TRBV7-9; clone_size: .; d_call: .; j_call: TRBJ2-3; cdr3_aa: CASSYSIRTDTQYF; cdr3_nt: TGTGCCAGCAGCTACTCCATCAGGACAGATACGCAGTATTTT
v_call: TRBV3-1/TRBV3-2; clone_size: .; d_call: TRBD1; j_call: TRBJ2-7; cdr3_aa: CASSPRGTGVYEQYF; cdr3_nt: TGTGCCAGCAGCCCAAGAGGGACAGGGGTGTACGAGCAGTACTTC
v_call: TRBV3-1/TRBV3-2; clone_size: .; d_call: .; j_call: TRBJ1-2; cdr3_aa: CASSQGYRSGYTF; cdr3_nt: TGTGCCAGCAGCCAAGGGTACAGAAGTGGCTACACCTTC
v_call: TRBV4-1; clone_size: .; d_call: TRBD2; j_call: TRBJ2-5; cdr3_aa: CASSQRTSAETQYF; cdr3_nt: TGCGCCAGCAGCCAAAGGACTAGTGCAGAGACCCAGTACTTC
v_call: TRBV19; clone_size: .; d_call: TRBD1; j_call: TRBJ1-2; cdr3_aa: CASSRDREDYGYTF; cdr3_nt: TGTGCCAGTAGCCGGGACAGGGAGGACTATGGCTACACCTTC
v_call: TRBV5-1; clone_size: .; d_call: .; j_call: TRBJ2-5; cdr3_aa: CASSLGHHKETQYF; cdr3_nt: TGCGCCAGCAGCCTGGGACATCACAAAGAGACCCAGTACTTC